A selection of T cell receptor beta chains follows, all from one sample in a study of beta chain features in type 1 diabetes. Clones were read by immunoSEQ multiplex PCR, and TCRdb kept only the in-frame ones, dropping some. The sample lists about 240,000 clones; approximately 13% were seen once. Source material: naive CD4+ T cells from blood. These receptors originate from a man aged 30 to 45 with type 1 diabetes. The CDR3 runs from the conserved cysteine through the conserved F or W.

TRBV5-1,CASSLVGQGPGETQYF
TRBV9,CASSATGTQGYTF
TRBV10-3,CAISGGSEQYF
TRBV29-1,CSVEPQGSGEQYF
TRBV23-1,CASSHSPGQVINQPQHF
TRBV5-4,CASSLEPRAGGLNEQFF
TRBV15,CATSRDLGLESGYTF
TRBV30,CAWTMMIGAGELFF
TRBV4-1,CASSQLRLAGDTQYF
TRBV18,CASSPSPGSNTEAFF
TRBV9,CASSVYRGLSYNEQFF
TRBV9,CASGKAGGKYNEQFF
TRBV19,CASSIGATGGLVVYYGYTF
TRBV9,CASSVGAPGTDTQYF
TRBV27,CASSLAREPAGELFF
TRBV6-6,CASSYGGNTEAFF
TRBV5-1,CASSPFERTDTQYF
TRBV5-6,CASSLQVASGSTDTQYF
TRBV19,CASSIMGTGSQETQYF
TRBV2,CASSGGTDPQHF
TRBV18,CASSPTVQETQYF
TRBV30,CAWSRSLSTDTQYF